Sequencing of this T cell receptor (beta chain) was carried out in a study of cytomegalovirus exposure and HLA in healthy donors. Germline CDR1 is SGHTA and CDR2 is FQGTGA. The CDR3 runs 18 residues. The ends were cut back, 0 bases at V and 0 bases at J, with 12 bases in the middle. This PCR relied on a set of 60 Vbeta primers and 13 Jbeta primers. Repertoires were generated with immunoSEQ multiplex PCR, while TCRdb's copy carries only in-frame clones and drops some. Of around 150,000 clones in the sample, about three quarters were seen once. Specimen: PBMCs. This receptor was taken from a female donor in good health and CMV-seronegative. V is TRBV7-3 and J is TRBJ2-6; possible D gene TRBD1, 6 bases. The CDR3 region has the DNA TGTGCCAGCAGCTTAACGGGGCAGGGGAGCTCTGGGGCCAACGTCCTGACTTTC. This codes for CASSLTGQGSSGANVLTF.